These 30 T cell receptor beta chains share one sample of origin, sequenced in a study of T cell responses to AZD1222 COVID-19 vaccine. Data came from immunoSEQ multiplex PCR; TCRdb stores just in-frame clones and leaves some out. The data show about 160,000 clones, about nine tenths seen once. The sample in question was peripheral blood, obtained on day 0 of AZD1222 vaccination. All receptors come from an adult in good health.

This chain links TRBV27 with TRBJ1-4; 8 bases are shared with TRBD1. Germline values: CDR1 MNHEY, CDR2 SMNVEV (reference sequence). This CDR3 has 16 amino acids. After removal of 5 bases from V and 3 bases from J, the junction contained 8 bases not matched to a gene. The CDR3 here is CASSTLTGEPNEKLFF. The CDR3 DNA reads TGTGCCAGCAGTACATTGACAGGGGAACCTAATGAAAAACTGTTTTTT.

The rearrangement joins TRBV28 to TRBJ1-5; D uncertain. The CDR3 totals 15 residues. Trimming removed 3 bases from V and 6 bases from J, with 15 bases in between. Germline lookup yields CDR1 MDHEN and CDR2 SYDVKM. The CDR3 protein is CASSFSGKGSQPQHF. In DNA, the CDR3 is TGTGCCAGCAGTTTTAGTGGGAAGGGTAGTCAGCCCCAGCATTTT.

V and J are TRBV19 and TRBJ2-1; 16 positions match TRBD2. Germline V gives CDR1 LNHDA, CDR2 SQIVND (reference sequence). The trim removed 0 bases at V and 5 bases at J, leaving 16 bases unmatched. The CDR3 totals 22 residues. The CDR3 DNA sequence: TGTGCCAGTAGTATAGATCCCCCTGCCGGGACTAGCGGGAGGGCCCGAGACAATGAGCAGTTCTTC. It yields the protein CASSIDPPAGTSGRARDNEQFF.

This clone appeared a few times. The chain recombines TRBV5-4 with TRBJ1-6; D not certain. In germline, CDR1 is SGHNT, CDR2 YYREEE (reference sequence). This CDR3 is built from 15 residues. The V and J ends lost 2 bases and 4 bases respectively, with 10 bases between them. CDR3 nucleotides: TGTGCCAGCAGCTTCGCGGGAACATATAATTCACCCCTCCACTTT. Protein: CASSFAGTYNSPLHF.

DNA of the CDR3: TGTGCCATCAGCCGGGACAAGAACACCGGGGAGCTGTTTTTT. Its translation: CAISRDKNTGELFF. This sequence joins TRBV10-3 and TRBJ2-2; a possible D gene is TRBD1 (6 bases). Deletions cut 6 bases from V and 1 base from J, with 9 bases between. There are 14 residues in the CDR3. The germline CDR1 and CDR2 sequences are ENHRY and SYGVKD.

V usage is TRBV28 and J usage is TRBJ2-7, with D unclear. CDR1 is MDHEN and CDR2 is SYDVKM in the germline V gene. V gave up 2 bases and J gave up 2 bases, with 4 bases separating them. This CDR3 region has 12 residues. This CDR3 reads CASSLSTYEQYF. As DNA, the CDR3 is TGTGCCAGCAGTTTAAGCACCTACGAGCAGTACTTC. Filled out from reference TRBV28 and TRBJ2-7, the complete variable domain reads DVKVTQSSRYLVKRTGEKVFLECVQDMDHENMFWYRQDPGLGLRLIYFSYDVKMKEKGDIPEGYSVSREKKERFSLILESASTNQTSMYLCASSLSTYEQYFGPGTRLTVT.

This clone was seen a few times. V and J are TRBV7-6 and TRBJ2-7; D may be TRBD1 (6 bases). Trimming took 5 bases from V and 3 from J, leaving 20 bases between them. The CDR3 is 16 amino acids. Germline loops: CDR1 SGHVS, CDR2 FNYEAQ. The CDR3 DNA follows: TGTGCCAGCAGCCCAGTTGGGGCAGGGGTCGGCTACGAGCAGTACTTC. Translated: CASSPVGAGVGYEQYF.

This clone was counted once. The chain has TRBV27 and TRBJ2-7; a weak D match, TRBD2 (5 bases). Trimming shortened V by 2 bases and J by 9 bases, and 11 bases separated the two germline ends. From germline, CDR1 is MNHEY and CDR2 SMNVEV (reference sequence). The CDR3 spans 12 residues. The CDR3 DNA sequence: TGTGCCAGCAGTTTAAACGGGGATGGGCAGTACTTC. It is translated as CASSLNGDGQYF.

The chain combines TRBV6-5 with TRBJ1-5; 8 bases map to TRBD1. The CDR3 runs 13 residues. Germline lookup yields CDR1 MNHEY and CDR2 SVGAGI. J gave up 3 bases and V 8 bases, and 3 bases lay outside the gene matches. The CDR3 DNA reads TGTGCCAGCCTGGACAGGGACAATCAGCCCCAGCATTTT. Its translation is CASLDRDNQPQHF.

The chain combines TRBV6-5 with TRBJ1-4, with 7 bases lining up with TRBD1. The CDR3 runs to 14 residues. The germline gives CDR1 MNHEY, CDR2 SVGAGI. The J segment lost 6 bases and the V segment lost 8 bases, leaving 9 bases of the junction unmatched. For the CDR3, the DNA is TGTGCCAGCGGCCCGGGACAGAGTTATGAAAAACTGTTTTTT. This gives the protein CASGPGQSYEKLFF.

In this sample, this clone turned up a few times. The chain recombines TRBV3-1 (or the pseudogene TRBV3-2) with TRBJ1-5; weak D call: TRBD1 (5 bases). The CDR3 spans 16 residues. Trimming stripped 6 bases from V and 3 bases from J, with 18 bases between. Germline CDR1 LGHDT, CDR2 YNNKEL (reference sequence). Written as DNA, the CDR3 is TGTGCCAGCAGTCTGGGGACGGCTGTAAACAATCAGCCCCAGCATTTT. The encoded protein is CASSLGTAVNNQPQHF.

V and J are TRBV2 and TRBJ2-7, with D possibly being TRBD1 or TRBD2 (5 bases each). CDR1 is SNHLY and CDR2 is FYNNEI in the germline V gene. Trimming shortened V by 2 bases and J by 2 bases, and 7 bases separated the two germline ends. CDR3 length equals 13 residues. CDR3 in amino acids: CASSEQGPYEQYF. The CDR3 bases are TGTGCCAGCAGTGAACAGGGACCCTACGAGCAGTACTTC.

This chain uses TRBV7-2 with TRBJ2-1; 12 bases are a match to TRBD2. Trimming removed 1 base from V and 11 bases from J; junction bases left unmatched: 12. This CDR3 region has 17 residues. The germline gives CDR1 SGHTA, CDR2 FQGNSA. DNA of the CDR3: TGTGCCAGCAGCTTAGGGTTCGTGACTAGCGGGAGAGCCCAGCAGTTCTTC. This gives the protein CASSLGFVTSGRAQQFF.

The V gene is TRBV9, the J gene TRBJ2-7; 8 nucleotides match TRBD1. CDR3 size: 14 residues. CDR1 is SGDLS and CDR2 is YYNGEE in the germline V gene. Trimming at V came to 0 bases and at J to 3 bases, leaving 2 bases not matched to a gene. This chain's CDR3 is CASSVGGQDYEQYF. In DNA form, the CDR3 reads TGTGCCAGCAGCGTAGGGGGACAGGACTACGAGCAGTACTTC.

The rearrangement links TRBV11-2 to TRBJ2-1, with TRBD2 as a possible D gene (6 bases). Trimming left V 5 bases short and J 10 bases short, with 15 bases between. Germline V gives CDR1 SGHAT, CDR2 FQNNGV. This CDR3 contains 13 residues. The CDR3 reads CASSHGPGEEQFF. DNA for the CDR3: TGTGCCAGCAGCCACGGACCGGGAGAGGAGCAGTTCTTC.

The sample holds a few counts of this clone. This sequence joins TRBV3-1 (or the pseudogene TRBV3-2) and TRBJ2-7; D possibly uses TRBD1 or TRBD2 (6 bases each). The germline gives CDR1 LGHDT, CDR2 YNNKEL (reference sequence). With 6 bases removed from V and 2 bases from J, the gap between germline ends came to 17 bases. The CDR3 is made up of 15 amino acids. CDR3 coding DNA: TGTGCCAGCAGTCTCTTGGGGGGCGGGACCTACGAGCAGTACTTC. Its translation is CASSLLGGGTYEQYF.

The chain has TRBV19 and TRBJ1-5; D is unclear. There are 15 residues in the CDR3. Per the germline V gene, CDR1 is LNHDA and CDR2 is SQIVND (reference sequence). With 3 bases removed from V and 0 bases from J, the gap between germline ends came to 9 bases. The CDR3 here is CASSIGRPSNQPQHF. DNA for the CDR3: TGTGCCAGTAGTATTGGTCGACCTAGCAATCAGCCCCAGCATTTT.

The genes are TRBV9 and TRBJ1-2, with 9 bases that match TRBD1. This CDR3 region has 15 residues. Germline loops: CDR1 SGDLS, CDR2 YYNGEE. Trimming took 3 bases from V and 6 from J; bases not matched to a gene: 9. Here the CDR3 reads CASSAGTGRFDGYTF. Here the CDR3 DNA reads TGTGCCAGCAGCGCAGGGACAGGGAGGTTTGATGGCTACACCTTC.

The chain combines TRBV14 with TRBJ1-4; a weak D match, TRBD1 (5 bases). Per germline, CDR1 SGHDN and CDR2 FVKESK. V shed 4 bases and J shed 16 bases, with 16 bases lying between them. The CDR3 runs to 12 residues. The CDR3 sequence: CASSPGGGLQFF. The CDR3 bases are TGTGCCAGCAGCCCGGGGGGAGGGCTGCAGTTTTTT.

Here the CDR3 reads CAISDRQLTYEQYF. The CDR3, as DNA: TGTGCCATCAGTGATCGGCAGCTCACCTACGAGCAGTACTTC. The J gene is TRBJ2-7, the V gene TRBV10-3; no clear D gene. The length of the CDR3 is 14 residues. CDR1 is ENHRY, CDR2 SYGVKD, per germline. The ends were cut back, 3 bases at V and 2 bases at J, with 11 bases in the middle.

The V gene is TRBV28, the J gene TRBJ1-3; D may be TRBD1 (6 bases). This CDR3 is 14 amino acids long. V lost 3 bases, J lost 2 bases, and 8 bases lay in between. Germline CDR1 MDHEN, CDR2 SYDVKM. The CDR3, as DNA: TGTGCCAGCAGTTTTCGGACAGCTGGAAACACCATATATTTT. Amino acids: CASSFRTAGNTIYF.

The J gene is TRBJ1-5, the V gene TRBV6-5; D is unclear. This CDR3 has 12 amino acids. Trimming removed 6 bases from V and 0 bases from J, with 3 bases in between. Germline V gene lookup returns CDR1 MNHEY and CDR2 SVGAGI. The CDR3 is CASRDSNQPQHF. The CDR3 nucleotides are TGTGCCAGCAGAGATAGCAATCAGCCCCAGCATTTT.

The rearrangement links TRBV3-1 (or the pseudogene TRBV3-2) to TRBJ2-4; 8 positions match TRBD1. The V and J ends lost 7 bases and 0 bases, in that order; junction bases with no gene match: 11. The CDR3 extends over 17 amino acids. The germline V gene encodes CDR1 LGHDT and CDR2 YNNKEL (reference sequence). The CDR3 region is CASTHRRGRSAKNIQYF. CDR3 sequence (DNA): TGTGCCAGCACCCACCGCAGGGGGCGTTCAGCCAAAAACATTCAGTACTTC.

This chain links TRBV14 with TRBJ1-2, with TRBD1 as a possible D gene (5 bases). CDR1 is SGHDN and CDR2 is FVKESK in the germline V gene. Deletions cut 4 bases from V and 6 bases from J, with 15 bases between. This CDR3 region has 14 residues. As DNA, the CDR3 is TGTGCCAGCAGCCGGAAGAGCGGGGGACATGGCTACACCTTC. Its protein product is CASSRKSGGHGYTF.

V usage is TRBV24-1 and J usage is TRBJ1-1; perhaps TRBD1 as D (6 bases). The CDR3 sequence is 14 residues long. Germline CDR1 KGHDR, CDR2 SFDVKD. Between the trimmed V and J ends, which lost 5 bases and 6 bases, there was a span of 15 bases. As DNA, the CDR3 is TGTGCCACCAGTGGAGCGGGGGCTTCGGCTGAAGCTTTCTTT. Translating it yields CATSGAGASAEAFF.

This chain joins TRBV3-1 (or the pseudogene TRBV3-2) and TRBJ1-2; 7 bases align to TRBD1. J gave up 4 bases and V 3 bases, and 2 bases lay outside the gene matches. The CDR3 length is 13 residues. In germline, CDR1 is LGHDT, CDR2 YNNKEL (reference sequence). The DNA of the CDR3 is TGTGCCAGCAGCCAGAGGGGGCGCTATGGCTACACCTTC. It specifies CASSQRGRYGYTF.

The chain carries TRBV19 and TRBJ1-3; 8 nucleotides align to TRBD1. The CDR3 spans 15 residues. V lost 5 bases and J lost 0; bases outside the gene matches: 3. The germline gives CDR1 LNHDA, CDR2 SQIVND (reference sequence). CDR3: CASSRDRSSGNTIYF. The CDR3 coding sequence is TGTGCCAGTAGTCGGGACAGGAGCTCTGGAAACACCATATATTTT.

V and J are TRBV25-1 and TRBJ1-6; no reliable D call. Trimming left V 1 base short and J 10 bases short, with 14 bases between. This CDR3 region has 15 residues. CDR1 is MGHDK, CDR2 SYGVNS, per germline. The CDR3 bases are TGTGCCAGCAGTGAATTCCGGACCCCGGGGTCACCCCTCCACTTT. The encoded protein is CASSEFRTPGSPLHF.

This CDR3 is CASSQPPGRREKLFF. CDR3 sequence (DNA): TGTGCCAGCAGCCAACCCCCCGGGCGCCGAGAAAAACTGTTTTTT. The J gene is TRBJ1-4, the V gene TRBV7-8; D gene unclear. In germline, CDR1 is SGHVS, CDR2 FQNEAQ. The CDR3 spans 15 residues. Trimming removed 5 bases from V and 8 bases from J, with 18 bases in between.

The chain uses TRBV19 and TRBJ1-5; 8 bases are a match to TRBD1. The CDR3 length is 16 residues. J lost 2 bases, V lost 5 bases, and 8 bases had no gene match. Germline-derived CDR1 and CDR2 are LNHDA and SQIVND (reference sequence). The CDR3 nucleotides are TGTGCCAGTAGTGACCGACAGGGGAGAGGCAATCAGCCCCAGCATTTT. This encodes CASSDRQGRGNQPQHF.